Following are 21 T cell receptor beta chains from one sample sequenced in a study of shared clonotypes between healthy human individuals. Assay used: immunoSEQ multiplex PCR; TCRdb lists only in-frame clones, some missing. The table lists around 1.1 million clones, around 78% of them singletons, with under 0.8% in the top ten. What was sequenced was memory CD4+ T cells from PBMCs. Described subset: CD45RA-negative fraction. All receptors come from a man aged 18 to 35 in good health. Some clones in this sample may be carry-over from other donors' samples.

The J gene is TRBJ1-3, the V gene TRBV7-8, with TRBD1 as a possible D gene (5 bases). The V end lost 3 bases, the J end lost 7 bases, and 16 bases lay between the germline ends. This CDR3 contains 15 residues. In germline, CDR1 is SGHVS, CDR2 FQNEAQ. The CDR3 region has the DNA TGTGCCAGCAGCTTGGTTTCGGGGGAACGGAACACCATATATTTT. Amino acids: CASSLVSGERNTIYF.

The chain couples TRBV6-5 to TRBJ2-1; 7 nucleotides align to TRBD2. The germline gives CDR1 MNHEY, CDR2 SVGAGI. The ends lost 2 bases at V and 6 bases at J; junction bases unmatched: 7. CDR3 length: 15 residues. CDR3 amino acids: CASSYRAGSINEQFF. The DNA for the CDR3 is TGTGCCAGCAGTTACAGAGCGGGATCAATCAATGAGCAGTTCTTC.

The chain has TRBV28 and TRBJ2-1; 8 bases map to TRBD2. Germline loops: CDR1 MDHEN, CDR2 SYDVKM. The length of the CDR3 is 15 residues. V was pared by 10 bases and J by 4 bases, with 12 bases of the junction left unmatched. The CDR3 spells CATPAGGRPYNEQFF. The DNA of the CDR3 is TGTGCCACCCCAGCGGGCGGGAGGCCTTACAATGAGCAGTTCTTC. Full variable domain (outside the CDR3, taken from reference TRBV28 and TRBJ2-1): DVKVTQSSRYLVKRTGEKVFLECVQDMDHENMFWYRQDPGLGLRLIYFSYDVKMKEKGDIPEGYSVSREKKERFSLILESASTNQTSMYLCATPAGGRPYNEQFFGPGTRLTVL.

Written as DNA, the CDR3 is TGCGCCAGCAGCTTGCAAGGCATCATTGACTCTGGAAACACCATATATTTT. Protein: CASSLQGIIDSGNTIYF. This chain uses TRBV5-1 with TRBJ1-3; D not certain. Trimming cost V 1 base and J 0 bases, with 14 bases left between them. Germline values: CDR1 SGHRS, CDR2 YFSETQ. CDR3 length equals 17 residues.

The chain carries TRBV11-2 and TRBJ2-3, with 11 bases lining up with TRBD2. Germline values: CDR1 SGHAT, CDR2 FQNNGV. The CDR3 has 18 amino acids. Losses at the gene ends were 4 bases for V and 2 bases for J; bases not matched to a gene: 11. The CDR3: CASSSSWASGRFTDTQYF. The CDR3 DNA follows: TGTGCCAGCAGCTCCAGTTGGGCTAGCGGGAGGTTCACAGATACGCAGTATTTT.

The rearrangement uses TRBV27 and TRBJ1-4; D is undetermined. V lost 6 bases, J lost 6 bases, and 17 bases lay in between. Germline assignment: CDR1 MNHEY and CDR2 SMNVEV (reference sequence). The CDR3 is 15 residues long. The CDR3 sequence is CASRTGPARDEKLFF. The CDR3 DNA follows: TGTGCCAGCAGGACGGGCCCGGCGAGGGATGAAAAACTGTTTTTT.

This clone was observed a handful of times. The chain recombines TRBV14 with TRBJ2-2; 11 bases map to TRBD2. Germline V gene data show CDR1 as SGHDN and CDR2 as FVKESK. There are 17 residues in the CDR3. With V trimmed by 0 bases and J by 6 bases, 6 bases remained unmatched. CDR3 loop: CASSQDSGRAQAGELFF. The CDR3 bases are TGTGCCAGCAGCCAAGATAGCGGGAGGGCTCAAGCCGGGGAGCTGTTTTTT.

The chain links TRBV7-9 to TRBJ1-6; a possible D gene is TRBD1 (6 bases). V lost 5 bases and J lost 9, with 14 bases in between. The CDR3 has 14 amino acids. Germline assignment: CDR1 SEHNR and CDR2 FQNEAQ (reference sequence). CDR3 nucleotides: TGTGCCAGCAGCCGTAATACAGGGAGTTCACCCCTCCACTTT. Amino acid sequence: CASSRNTGSSPLHF.

This clone was counted only a few times. This rearrangement joins TRBV19 to TRBJ2-7; possibly TRBD2 for D (6 bases). Germline V gives CDR1 LNHDA, CDR2 SQIVND (reference sequence). V gave up 6 bases and J gave up 3 bases, with 12 bases separating them. The CDR3 is made up of 13 amino acids. The DNA for the CDR3 is TGTGCCAGTAGAAATACCGGGGGCTACGAGCAGTACTTC. It translates to CASRNTGGYEQYF.

This clone was counted a few times. The chain employs TRBV9 and TRBJ1-1; the D gene is possibly TRBD1 (5 bases). This CDR3 is built from 14 residues. Germline CDR1 is SGDLS and CDR2 is YYNGEE. V was cut by 3 bases and J by 5 bases, with 14 bases left in between. The DNA for the CDR3 is TGTGCCAGCAGCGCTGGACAATTGGATACTGAAGCTTTCTTT. The encoded protein is CASSAGQLDTEAFF.

This chain connects TRBV30 to TRBJ1-6; 11 bases are a match to TRBD1. Germline CDR1 is GTSNPN and CDR2 is SVGIG (reference sequence). The CDR3 is 13 residues long. V shed 8 bases, J shed 9 bases, and the junction held 6 bases outside the gene matches. CDR3 residues: CARNGQGASPLHF. In nucleotides, the CDR3 is TGTGCCAGAAACGGACAGGGGGCTTCACCCCTCCACTTT. The variable domain in full, completed from reference TRBV30 and TRBJ1-6, reads SQTIHQWPATLVQPVGSPLSLECTVEGTSNPNLYWYRQAAGRGLQLLFYSVGIGQISSEVPQNLSASRPQDRQFILSSKKLLLSDSGFYLCARNGQGASPLHFGNGTRLTVT.

The chain has TRBV27 and TRBJ1-4; the D is unclear. Germline V gene data show CDR1 as MNHEY and CDR2 as SMNVEV (reference sequence). The CDR3 length is 12 residues. Trimming stripped 5 bases from V and 0 bases from J, with 1 base between. The DNA of the CDR3 is TGTGCCAGCAGTCCAACTAATGAAAAACTGTTTTTT. Amino acid sequence: CASSPTNEKLFF.

The chain couples TRBV5-1 to TRBJ2-3, with 9 bases lining up with TRBD2. Germline assignment: CDR1 SGHRS and CDR2 YFSETQ. V trimming: 3 bases; J trimming: 1 base; junction bases outside the gene matches: 6. This CDR3 has 16 amino acids. CDR3 DNA sequence: TGCGCCAGCAGCTGGGGGCCTAGCGGGGGCACAGATACGCAGTATTTT. Its protein product is CASSWGPSGGTDTQYF. Variable domain in full (rest from reference TRBV5-1 and TRBJ2-3): KAGVTQTPRYLIKTRGQQVTLSCSPISGHRSVSWYQQTPGQGLQFLFEYFSETQRNKGNFPGRFSGRQFSNSRSEMNVSTLELGDSALYLCASSWGPSGGTDTQYFGPGTRLTVL.

The chain is built from TRBV2 and TRBJ2-5; 7 nucleotides align to TRBD1. The junction had 12 bases not matched to a gene; V was cut back by 7 bases and J by 4 bases. Germline loops: CDR1 SNHLY, CDR2 FYNNEI. The CDR3 length is 15 residues. CDR3 DNA sequence: TGTGCCAGCACCAGGACAGGCCTGCAGGGAGAGACCCAGTACTTC. It translates to CASTRTGLQGETQYF.

This rearrangement joins TRBV2 to TRBJ2-7; D possibly matches TRBD1 or TRBD2 (6 bases each). The CDR3 has 14 amino acids. V was trimmed by 3 bases and J by 2 bases, leaving 11 bases between them. Germline CDR1 is SNHLY and CDR2 is FYNNEI. In DNA form, the CDR3 reads TGTGCCAGCAGTGATAGGGGGAGGACCTACGAGCAGTACTTC. It codes for CASSDRGRTYEQYF.

In this sample, this clone turned up a few times. The chain carries TRBV27 and TRBJ1-1; D is ambiguous. Trimming took off 5 bases at V and 7 bases at J, with 14 bases between the two ends. The CDR3 consists of 13 residues. Germline V lookup: CDR1 MNHEY, CDR2 SMNVEV (reference sequence). The CDR3 DNA reads as TGTGCCAGCAGTATCACCCTCTCTAGTGAAGCTTTCTTT. This codes for CASSITLSSEAFF.

This clone came up once. The rearrangement joins TRBV27 to TRBJ1-5; 9 bases agree with TRBD1. This CDR3 region has 13 residues. Germline V CDR1 and CDR2: MNHEY, SMNVEV (reference sequence). The V gene end was trimmed by 5 bases and the J gene end by 7 bases; junction bases not matched to a gene: 3. The CDR3 DNA is TGTGCCAGCAGTGACAGGGGGGGGCAGCCCCAGCATTTT. Residues: CASSDRGGQPQHF.

The CDR3 bases are TGTGCCAGCAGCTTGGCTAGCCACGAGCAGTACTTC. Protein: CASSLASHEQYF. This chain connects TRBV5-6 to TRBJ2-7; possible D gene TRBD2, 5 bases. CDR1 is SGHDT and CDR2 is YYEEEE in the germline V gene. CDR3 length equals 12 residues. V dropped 0 bases and J dropped 5 bases, with 6 bases sitting between them. Using reference TRBV5-6 and TRBJ2-7 for the parts outside the CDR3, the full variable domain is DAGVTQSPTHLIKTRGQQVTLRCSPKSGHDTVSWYQQALGQGPQFIFQYYEEEERQRGNFPDRFSGHQFPNYSSELNVNALLLGDSALYLCASSLASHEQYFGPGTRLTVT.

V and J are TRBV10-3 and TRBJ1-3; TRBD1 might be the D (5 bases). Germline V CDR1 and CDR2: ENHRY, SYGVKD. The CDR3 loop spans 16 amino acids. V shed 4 bases and J shed 0 bases, with 13 bases lying between them. The CDR3 DNA sequence: TGTGCCATCAGTGCGGGACGGCCAAACTCTGGAAACACCATATATTTT. The encoded protein is CAISAGRPNSGNTIYF.

The chain couples TRBV10-3 to TRBJ2-1; 15 bases agree with TRBD2. The CDR3 sequence is 18 residues long. CDR1 ENHRY and CDR2 SYGVKD come from the germline V gene. V lost 5 bases, J lost 8 bases, and 13 bases stayed unmatched. CDR3 sequence reads: CAISQGPRTSGRVDEQFF. CDR3 bases: TGTGCCATCAGTCAAGGACCCCGGACTAGCGGGAGGGTGGATGAGCAGTTCTTC.

The gene calls are TRBV2 and TRBJ1-5; no clear D gene. Trimming shortened V by 1 base and J by 0 bases, and 7 bases separated the two germline ends. The CDR3 covers 15 residues. CDR1 SNHLY and CDR2 FYNNEI come from the germline V gene. CDR3 sequence: CASSEEVFSNQPQHF. The CDR3, as DNA: TGTGCCAGCAGTGAAGAGGTTTTTAGCAATCAGCCCCAGCATTTT.